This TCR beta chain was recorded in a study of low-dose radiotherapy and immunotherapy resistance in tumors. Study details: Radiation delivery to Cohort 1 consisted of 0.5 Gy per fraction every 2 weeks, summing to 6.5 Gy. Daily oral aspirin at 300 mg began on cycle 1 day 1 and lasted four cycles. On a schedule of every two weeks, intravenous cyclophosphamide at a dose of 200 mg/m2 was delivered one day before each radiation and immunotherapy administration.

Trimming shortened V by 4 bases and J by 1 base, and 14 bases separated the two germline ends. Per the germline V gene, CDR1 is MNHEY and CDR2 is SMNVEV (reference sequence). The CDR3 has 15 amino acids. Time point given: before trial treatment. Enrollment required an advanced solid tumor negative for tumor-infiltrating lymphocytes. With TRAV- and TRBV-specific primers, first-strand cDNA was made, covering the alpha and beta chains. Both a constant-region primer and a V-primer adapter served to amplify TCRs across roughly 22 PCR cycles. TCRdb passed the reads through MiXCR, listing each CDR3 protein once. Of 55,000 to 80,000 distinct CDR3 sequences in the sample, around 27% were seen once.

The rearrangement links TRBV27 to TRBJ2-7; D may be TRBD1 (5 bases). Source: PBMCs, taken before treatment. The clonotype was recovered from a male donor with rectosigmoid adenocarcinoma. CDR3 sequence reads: CASSSVSAGSYEQYF. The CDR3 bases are TGTGCCAGCAGTTCCGTTAGTGCAGGGTCCTACGAGCAGTACTTC.